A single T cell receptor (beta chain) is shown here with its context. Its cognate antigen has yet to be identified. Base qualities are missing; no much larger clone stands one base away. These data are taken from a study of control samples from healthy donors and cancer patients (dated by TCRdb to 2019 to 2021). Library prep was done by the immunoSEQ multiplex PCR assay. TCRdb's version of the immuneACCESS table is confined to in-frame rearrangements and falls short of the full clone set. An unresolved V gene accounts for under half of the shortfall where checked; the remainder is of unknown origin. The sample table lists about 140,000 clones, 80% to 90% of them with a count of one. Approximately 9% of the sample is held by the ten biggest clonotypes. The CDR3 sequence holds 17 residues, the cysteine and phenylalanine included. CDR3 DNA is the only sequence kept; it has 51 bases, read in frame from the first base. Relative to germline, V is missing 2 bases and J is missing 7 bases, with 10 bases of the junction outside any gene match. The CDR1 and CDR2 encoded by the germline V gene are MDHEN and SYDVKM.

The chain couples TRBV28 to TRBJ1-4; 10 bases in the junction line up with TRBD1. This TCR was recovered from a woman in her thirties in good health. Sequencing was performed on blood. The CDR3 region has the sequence CASSLSGTGAGIEKLFF. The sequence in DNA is TGTGCCAGCAGTTTAAGTGGGACAGGGGCGGGAATTGAAAAACTGTTTTTT. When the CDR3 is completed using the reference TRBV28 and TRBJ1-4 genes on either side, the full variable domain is DVKVTQSSRYLVKRTGEKVFLECVQDMDHENMFWYRQDPGLGLRLIYFSYDVKMKEKGDIPEGYSVSREKKERFSLILESASTNQTSMYLCASSLSGTGAGIEKLFFGSGTQLSVL.